This TCR beta chain was sequenced for a study of OX40 agonist ivuxolimab in advanced cancers. Study-wide results and caveats: Averaging showed that CD8+ T cells had more expanded clones than CD4+ did.

From germline, CDR1 is LGHNT and CDR2 FRNRAP. CDR3 length equals 15 residues. Trimming took 2 bases from V and 3 from J, leaving 13 bases between them. As to this clone: The antigen remains undetermined.

The table came from immunoSEQ multiplex PCR; TCRdb's copy has only in-frame clones and leaves some out. The sample contains around 39,000 clones, roughly three quarters of which appear only once. The genes are TRBV12-5 and TRBJ2-5; the D gene is possibly TRBD2 (7 bases). This receptor was obtained from an adult with an advanced solid tumor such as melanoma, head and neck, liver or kidney cancer. The sample in question was CD4+ or CD8+ T cells sorted from blood, obtained in a trial of the OX40 agonist ivuxolimab. Here the CDR3 reads CASGLWGGLEETQYF. DNA of the CDR3: TGTGCTAGTGGTTTGTGGGGGGGGCTGGAAGAGACCCAGTACTTC.